A selection of T cell receptor beta chains follows, all from one sample in a study of cytomegalovirus exposure and HLA in healthy donors. Libraries were prepared by immunoSEQ multiplex PCR; TCRdb keeps only in-frame clonotypes and omits some of them. The top ten clones hold about 10% of a sample with about 130,000 clones, approximately 80% of them seen once. What was sequenced was PBMCs. These receptors all stem from a male donor in good health and CMV-seropositive. The CDR3 runs from the conserved cysteine through the conserved F or W. The order of the fields is V gene, J gene, D gene, clone size, CDR3 protein, CDR3 DNA. D genes are given only for firm matches. The listing skips clone size in some rows; elsewhere it reads once, few, many or a size class.

>TRBV5-6|TRBJ2-1|TRBD1|few
CASRTGTGSNEQFF
TGTGCCAGCAGGACCGGGACAGGTTCCAATGAGCAGTTCTTC
>TRBV28|TRBJ1-2|NA|few
CVTTPQALNYGYTF
TGTGTAACGACCCCCCAAGCACTAAACTATGGCTACACCTTC
>TRBV27|TRBJ1-1|NA|NA
CASSRTGMNTEAFF
TGTGCCAGCAGTAGAACAGGTATGAACACTGAAGCTTTCTTT
>TRBV19|TRBJ2-7|NA|NA
CASSIGGSREQYF
TGTGCCAGTAGTATTGGGGGGTCTCGGGAGCAGTACTTC
>TRBV29-1|TRBJ2-2|NA|NA
CSVDSGQGIGELFF
TGCAGCGTTGACTCGGGACAAGGTATCGGGGAGCTGTTTTTT
>TRBV28|TRBJ1-2|NA|once
CASSWDRDFGYTF
TGTGCCAGCAGTTGGGACCGGGACTTTGGCTACACCTTC
>TRBV6-1|TRBJ1-6|NA|once
CASTLLIANSPLHF
TGTGCCAGCACCTTACTTATTGCTAATTCACCCCTCCACTTT
>TRBV9|TRBJ2-7|TRBD1|NA
CASSVEGAGSYEQYF
TGTGCCAGCAGCGTAGAGGGGGCCGGTAGTTACGAGCAGTACTTC
>TRBV19|TRBJ2-7|TRBD1|NA
CASRIGTGASSEQYF
TGTGCCAGTAGGATCGGGACAGGGGCGTCATCCGAGCAGTACTTC
>TRBV29-1|TRBJ2-7|TRBD2|NA
CSAQGIAGESSYEQYF
TGCAGCGCCCAGGGAATAGCGGGGGAAAGCTCCTACGAGCAGTACTTC
>TRBV7-2|TRBJ2-7|NA|NA
CASSLVGSGSYEQYF
TGTGCCAGCAGCTTAGTGGGTAGCGGCTCCTACGAGCAGTACTTC
>TRBV14|TRBJ1-1|NA|NA
CASSQDRDTEAFF
TGTGCCAGCAGCCAAGATAGAGACACTGAAGCTTTCTTT
>TRBV19|TRBJ1-5|TRBD1|once
CASLDRDSNQPQHF
TGTGCCAGTTTGGACAGGGACAGCAATCAGCCCCAGCATTTT
>TRBV5-3|TRBJ2-6|TRBD1|NA
CARSLWGQGFGANVLTF
TGTGCCAGAAGCTTGTGGGGACAGGGTTTTGGGGCCAACGTCCTGACTTTC
>TRBV6-6|TRBJ1-2|NA|NA
CASGGGAPYYGYTF
TGTGCCAGCGGGGGGGGAGCGCCCTACTATGGCTACACCTTC
>TRBV5-1|TRBJ1-2|TRBD1|NA
CASSFGTGVNYGYTF
TGCGCCAGCAGCTTCGGCACAGGGGTTAACTATGGCTACACCTTC
>TRBV6-4|TRBJ2-3|TRBD2|many
CASSDSASGSTDTQYF
TGTGCCAGCAGTGACTCGGCTAGCGGGAGTACAGATACGCAGTATTTT
>TRBV29-1|TRBJ2-4|NA|NA
CSVGRGSKNIQYF
TGCAGCGTTGGTCGGGGGTCCAAAAACATTCAGTACTTC
>TRBV19|TRBJ2-3|TRBD2|NA
CASTELAGVGDTQYF
TGTGCCAGTACCGAACTAGCGGGAGTCGGAGATACGCAGTATTTT
>TRBV2|TRBJ2-5|NA|NA
CASSDSLEETQYF
TGTGCCAGCAGTGATAGCTTGGAAGAGACCCAGTACTTC
>TRBV6-5|TRBJ2-5|TRBD2|NA
CASSSPGREETQYF
TGTGCCAGCAGTTCCCCAGGGAGGGAAGAGACCCAGTACTTC
>TRBV19|TRBJ2-1|TRBD2|NA
CASSMVAGVSYNEQFF
TGTGCCAGTAGTATGGTAGCGGGAGTCTCCTACAATGAGCAGTTCTTC
>TRBV5-6|TRBJ1-2|NA|NA
CASSFQGTNYGYTF
TGTGCCAGCAGCTTCCAGGGAACTAACTATGGCTACACCTTC
>TRBV11-2|TRBJ2-3|NA|NA
CASSRYLVEGTDTQYF
TGTGCCAGCAGCCGTTACTTAGTCGAAGGCACAGATACGCAGTATTTT
>TRBV18|TRBJ2-5|TRBD1|NA
CASSLTTGAETQYF
TGTGCCAGCTCACTTACAACAGGGGCAGAGACCCAGTACTTC
>TRBV9|TRBJ2-3|NA|NA
CASGHVFTDTQYF
TGTGCCAGTGGCCATGTGTTCACAGATACGCAGTATTTT
>TRBV18|TRBJ1-4|NA|NA
CASSLGGATNEKLFF
TGTGCCAGCTCCCTTGGAGGTGCAACTAATGAAAAACTGTTTTTT
>TRBV27|TRBJ1-2|TRBD1|NA
CASRGGQVNNGYTF
TGTGCCAGCAGGGGGGGACAGGTCAACAATGGCTACACCTTC
>TRBV11-2|TRBJ2-2|TRBD2|NA
CASRGLAGDTGELFF
TGTGCCAGCAGAGGCCTAGCGGGAGACACCGGGGAGCTGTTTTTT
>TRBV27|TRBJ2-2|NA|once
CASSRTNVGGAGELFF
TGTGCCAGCAGTCGAACCAACGTGGGGGGTGCCGGGGAGCTGTTTTTT
>TRBV7-7|TRBJ2-2|TRBD2|NA
CASSLSPGLAGGGELFF
TGTGCTAGCAGCTTAAGTCCGGGACTAGCGGGAGGCGGGGAGCTGTTTTTT
>TRBV7-2|TRBJ2-5|NA|NA
CASRQLGETQYF
TGTGCCAGCCGGCAACTAGGGGAGACCCAGTACTTC
>TRBV5-5|TRBJ1-5|NA|once
CASVFPGQQDSNQPQHF
TGTGCCAGCGTTTTCCCCGGACAGCAGGATAGCAATCAGCCCCAGCATTTT
>TRBV28|TRBJ2-5|NA|few
CASSSFEFQETQYF
TGTGCCAGCAGTTCATTCGAGTTCCAAGAGACCCAGTACTTC
>TRBV29-1|TRBJ1-3|TRBD1|NA
CSVTGDGSGNTIYF
TGCAGCGTGACAGGGGACGGGTCCGGAAACACCATATATTTT
>TRBV11-2|TRBJ2-3|TRBD1|NA
CASSVQRGTGQSDTQYF
TGTGCCAGCAGCGTACAACGGGGGACAGGGCAGTCAGATACGCAGTATTTT
>TRBV7-2|TRBJ2-3|TRBD2|NA
CASSSWASGRTDTQYF
TGTGCCAGCAGCTCGTGGGCTAGCGGGCGCACAGATACGCAGTATTTT
>TRBV28|TRBJ2-7|TRBD2|NA
CASSLAGERVIEQYF
TGTGCCAGCAGTTTAGCGGGGGAAAGGGTAATCGAGCAGTACTTC
>TRBV5-1|TRBJ2-7|NA|NA
CASSSDNGQYF
TGCGCCAGCAGCTCCGACAACGGGCAGTACTTC
>TRBV4-1|TRBJ1-1|TRBD1|NA
CASSPGQVAAEAFF
TGCGCCAGCAGCCCTGGACAGGTGGCCGCTGAAGCTTTCTTT
>TRBV4-1|TRBJ1-4|NA|NA
CASSPVSGNNEKLFF
TGCGCCAGCAGCCCCGTATCAGGGAATAATGAAAAACTGTTTTTT
>TRBV28|TRBJ2-4|NA|NA
CASSLSNSQYF
TGTGCCAGCAGTTTATCAAACAGTCAGTACTTC
>TRBV6-4|TRBJ2-3|NA|NA
CASSPGDTDTQYF
TGTGCCAGCAGTCCGGGAGACACAGATACGCAGTATTTT
>TRBV7-2|TRBJ2-5|TRBD2|once
CASSLDLAGIKTQYF
TGTGCCAGCAGCTTAGATCTAGCGGGAATAAAGACCCAGTACTTC
>TRBV6-1|TRBJ1-1|TRBD1|NA
CASSLRQGMNTEAFF
TGTGCCAGCAGTCTCCGACAGGGGATGAACACTGAAGCTTTCTTT